A single sample gave rise to the 20 T cell receptor beta chains below, sequenced in a study of blood T cell repertoires in COVID-19. The assay was immunoSEQ multiplex PCR, and TCRdb's table has in-frame clones only and misses some. The data show around 160,000 clones, with just over 85% seen just once and about 8.2% held by the top ten. Sequencing was done on a sample of peripheral blood. These receptors were obtained from a man in his sixties with acute or convalescent COVID-19.

The V and J genes are TRBV5-1 and TRBJ2-2; D is uncertain. Trimming removed 4 bases from V and 0 bases from J, with 10 bases in between. The CDR3 extends over 15 amino acids. Germline CDR1 SGHRS, CDR2 YFSETQ. CDR3 in DNA: TGCGCCAGCAGCCAAGACTGGGCGAACACCGGGGAGCTGTTTTTT. The encoded protein is CASSQDWANTGELFF.

This chain connects TRBV7-6 to TRBJ2-5; perhaps TRBD2 as D (5 bases). The CDR3 is 16 amino acids. Germline assignment: CDR1 SGHVS and CDR2 FNYEAQ. V gave up 1 base and J gave up 0 bases, with 12 bases separating them. The DNA for the CDR3 is TGTGCCAGCAGCTTAGGGGCTAGCAGCTACCAAGAGACCCAGTACTTC. Protein product: CASSLGASSYQETQYF.

The V and J genes are TRBV7-9 and TRBJ1-1; TRBD1 might be the D (6 bases). Germline values: CDR1 SEHNR, CDR2 FQNEAQ (reference sequence). V dropped 7 bases and J dropped 0 bases, with 15 bases sitting between them. This CDR3 spans 15 amino acids. This CDR3 is CASNLGQTMNTEAFF. CDR3 nucleotides: TGTGCCAGCAACCTCGGACAGACGATGAACACTGAAGCTTTCTTT. Filled out from reference TRBV7-9 and TRBJ1-1, the complete variable domain reads DTGVSQNPRHKITKRGQNVTFRCDPISEHNRLYWYRQTLGQGPEFLTYFQNEAQLEKSRLLSDRFSAERPKGSFSTLEIQRTEQGDSAMYLCASNLGQTMNTEAFFGQGTRLTVV.

This chain joins TRBV30 and TRBJ1-2; 8 bases agree with TRBD1. After removal of 0 bases from V and 6 bases from J, the junction contained 3 bases not matched to a gene. The germline gives CDR1 GTSNPN, CDR2 SVGIG (reference sequence). This CDR3 is built from 13 residues. For the CDR3, the DNA is TGTGCCTGGAGTGTAGGACAGGGAGATGGCTACACCTTC. Its protein product is CAWSVGQGDGYTF.

The V gene is TRBV7-8, the J gene TRBJ1-2; D unresolved. The V end was cut by 2 bases, the J end by 3 bases, with 7 bases between. The CDR3 runs to 13 residues. Germline CDR1 and CDR2: SGHVS and FQNEAQ. Written as DNA, the CDR3 is TGTGCCAGCAGCTTAAACTTAGACTATGGCTACACCTTC. Its translation is CASSLNLDYGYTF.

The chain has TRBV4-1 and TRBJ1-2; possible D gene TRBD1, 6 bases. The germline V gene encodes CDR1 MGHRA and CDR2 YSYEKL. With 3 bases removed from V and 2 bases from J, the gap between germline ends came to 16 bases. CDR3 length equals 16 residues. CDR3 DNA: TGCGCCAGCAGCCAGGTAGGACAGTTCCTGAACTATGGCTACACCTTC. Its protein is CASSQVGQFLNYGYTF.

The chain uses TRBV29-1 and TRBJ2-7, with TRBD2 identical over 7 bases. Germline V lookup: CDR1 SQVTM, CDR2 ANQGSEA. This CDR3 is 14 amino acids long. The V and J ends lost 5 bases and 3 bases, in that order; junction bases with no gene match: 10. CDR3 protein: CSVNQAGKDYEQYF. The CDR3 DNA follows: TGCAGCGTTAACCAAGCGGGAAAAGACTACGAGCAGTACTTC.

CDR3 in DNA: TGTGCCAGCAGCCCCCATCCAGGTACCTACGAGCAGTACTTC. This codes for CASSPHPGTYEQYF. The J gene is TRBJ2-7, the V gene TRBV3-1 (or the pseudogene TRBV3-2); unclear D gene. Germline V CDR1 and CDR2: LGHDT, YNNKEL (reference sequence). The CDR3 totals 14 residues. V was pared by 4 bases and J by 2 bases, with 12 bases between.

V is TRBV5-1 and J is TRBJ2-1, with D hard to call. The V end lost 4 bases, the J end lost 6 bases, and 17 bases lay between the germline ends. CDR1 is SGHRS and CDR2 is YFSETQ in the germline V gene. This CDR3 spans 15 amino acids. CDR3 residues: CASSPRGGRSNEQFF. The CDR3 nucleotides read TGCGCCAGCAGCCCCCGTGGCGGCCGCTCCAATGAGCAGTTCTTC.

This clone was picked up a small number of times. The chain has TRBV6-5 and TRBJ1-2; 7 nucleotides agree with TRBD1. V trimming: 4 bases; J trimming: 6 bases; junction bases outside the gene matches: 5. Germline V lookup: CDR1 MNHEY, CDR2 SVGAGI. CDR3 length: 13 residues. The CDR3 protein is CASSSTGDHGYTF. Written as DNA, the CDR3 is TGTGCCAGCAGTTCCACAGGGGACCATGGCTACACCTTC.

The chain recombines TRBV6-4 with TRBJ2-3; 16 nucleotides align to TRBD2. The CDR3 totals 17 residues. In germline, CDR1 is MRHNA, CDR2 SNTAGT. V gave up 2 bases and J gave up 2 bases; unmatched junction bases: 1. In nucleotides, the CDR3 is TGTGCCAGCAGTGACGGGACTAGCGGGAGGGCCACAGATACGCAGTATTTT. Translating gives CASSDGTSGRATDTQYF.

V is TRBV27 and J is TRBJ2-2; tentative D call: TRBD1 (5 bases). The CDR3 sequence is 15 residues long. CDR1 is MNHEY and CDR2 is SMNVEV in the germline V gene (reference sequence). The V and J ends lost 4 bases and 0 bases respectively, with 9 bases between them. The CDR3 spells CASSWGSTNTGELFF. The DNA of the CDR3 is TGTGCCAGCAGTTGGGGCAGTACGAACACCGGGGAGCTGTTTTTT.

The V and J genes are TRBV7-9 and TRBJ2-5, with D tentatively TRBD2 (5 bases). Per the germline V gene, CDR1 is SEHNR and CDR2 is FQNEAQ (reference sequence). The ends were cut back, 3 bases at V and 4 bases at J, with 9 bases in the middle. The CDR3 covers 13 residues. The CDR3 coding sequence is TGTGCCAGCAGCTTTGGGCGGGTAGAGACCCAGTACTTC. Its translation is CASSFGRVETQYF.

The rearrangement joins TRBV7-9 to TRBJ1-4; D call uncertain. The CDR3 loop spans 16 amino acids. Germline assignment: CDR1 SEHNR and CDR2 FQNEAQ (reference sequence). The ends were cut back, 1 base at V and 0 bases at J, with 9 bases in the middle. This CDR3 is CASSLVIASTNEKLFF. The DNA for the CDR3 is TGTGCCAGCAGCTTAGTCATAGCCTCAACTAATGAAAAACTGTTTTTT.

The rearrangement uses TRBV28 and TRBJ1-2; tentatively, D is TRBD1 (5 bases). Germline values: CDR1 MDHEN, CDR2 SYDVKM. The CDR3 loop spans 14 amino acids. V was pared by 5 bases and J by 3 bases, with 13 bases between. This CDR3 reads CASSAPGGDYGYTF. CDR3 DNA: TGTGCCAGCAGTGCCCCGGGGGGGGACTATGGCTACACCTTC.

The chain recombines TRBV28 with TRBJ2-7; 8 nucleotides align to TRBD1. CDR1 MDHEN and CDR2 SYDVKM come from the germline V gene. This CDR3 is 14 amino acids long. J was trimmed by 5 bases and V by 5 bases; bases with no gene match: 8. CDR3 nucleotide sequence: TGTGCCAGCAGTATGGTACCAGGGGGCCACGAGCAGTACTTC. Protein sequence: CASSMVPGGHEQYF.

The rearrangement links TRBV2 to TRBJ2-3, with D perhaps matching TRBD2 (5 bases). The CDR3 covers 16 residues. V lost 6 bases and J lost 5, with 21 bases in between. Germline V CDR1 and CDR2: SNHLY, FYNNEI. The CDR3 DNA is TGTGCCAGCAGCCCCCTTCCCCCGGGGAACAGAGATACGCAGTATTTT. It translates to CASSPLPPGNRDTQYF. Looking up the rest from reference TRBV2 and TRBJ2-3 gives the full variable domain: EPEVTQTPSHQVTQMGQEVILRCVPISNHLYFYWYRQILGQKVEFLVSFYNNEISEKSEIFDDQFSVERPDGSNFTLKIRSTKLEDSAMYFCASSPLPPGNRDTQYFGPGTRLTVL.

The CDR3 region is CASSRGQLSNQPQHF. DNA of the CDR3: TGTGCCAGCAGCCGTGGACAGCTTAGCAATCAGCCCCAGCATTTT. This sequence joins TRBV28 and TRBJ1-5, with D perhaps TRBD1 (6 bases). The ends were cut back, 6 bases at V and 0 bases at J, with 12 bases in the middle. Germline CDR1 and CDR2: MDHEN and SYDVKM. The CDR3 is made up of 15 amino acids.

The chain links TRBV9 to TRBJ2-1; 13 nucleotides line up with TRBD2. Germline V gives CDR1 SGDLS, CDR2 YYNGEE. The CDR3 runs 14 residues. V dropped 2 bases and J dropped 9; count of bases not matched to a gene: 2. CDR3: CASSVTSGRSEQFF. The CDR3 bases are TGTGCCAGCAGCGTGACTAGCGGGAGGTCTGAGCAGTTCTTC. Based on the CDR3 plus reference TRBV9 and TRBJ2-1, the full variable domain is DSGVTQTPKHLITATGQRVTLRCSPRSGDLSVYWYQQSLDQGLQFLIQYYNGEERAKGNILERFSAQQFPDLHSELNLSSLELGDSALYFCASSVTSGRSEQFFGPGTRLTVL.

The chain recombines TRBV28 with TRBJ2-5, with D perhaps TRBD1 (7 bases). The CDR3 extends over 14 amino acids. Germline V gene sequence: CDR1 MDHEN, CDR2 SYDVKM. The V end was cut by 6 bases, the J end by 5 bases, with 16 bases between. In DNA, the CDR3 is TGTGCCAGCAGAGGAGGGGGCTCAAGGGAGACCCAGTACTTC. Its translation is CASRGGGSRETQYF.